The T cell receptor (beta chain) under discussion was sequenced for a study of glioma-infiltrating T cells after dendritic cell vaccination. Using immunoSEQ multiplex PCR, the repertoire was profiled, and TCRdb retains in-frame clones only, with some absent. The sample includes fewer than 100,000 clones, over 75% of them seen just once. Only patients with spare fresh-frozen tumor and over two years of follow-up were included. Germline loops: CDR1 SGDLS, CDR2 YYNGEE. V gave up 10 bases and J gave up 11 bases, with 18 bases separating them. This CDR3 contains 11 residues. The V call is TRBV9, the J call TRBJ1-1; D not certain. Sample: blood, taken before dendritic cell vaccination. The origin of this receptor is a human donor with glioblastoma. In DNA form, the CDR3 reads TGTGCCGTCAAAAGCTTTTGGGCGGCTTTCTTT. Translated: CAVKSFWAAFF.